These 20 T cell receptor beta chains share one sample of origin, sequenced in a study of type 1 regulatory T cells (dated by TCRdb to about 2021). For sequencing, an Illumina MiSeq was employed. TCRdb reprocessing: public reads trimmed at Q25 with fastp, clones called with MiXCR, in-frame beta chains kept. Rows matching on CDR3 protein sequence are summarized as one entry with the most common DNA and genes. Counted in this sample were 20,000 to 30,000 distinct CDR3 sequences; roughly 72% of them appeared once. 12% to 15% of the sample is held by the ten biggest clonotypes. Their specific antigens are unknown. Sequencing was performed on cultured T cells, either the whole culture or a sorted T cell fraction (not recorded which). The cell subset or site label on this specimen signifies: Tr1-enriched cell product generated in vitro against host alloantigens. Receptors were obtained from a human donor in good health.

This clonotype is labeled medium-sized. In DNA form, the CDR3 reads TGTGCCAGCAGCTTAGTTAGCCTACGGATTGGCACCGGGGAGCTGTTTTTT. It specifies CASSLVSLRIGTGELFF. This sequence joins TRBV7-9 and TRBJ2-2; D call uncertain. This CDR3 spans 17 amino acids. Germline CDR1 is SEHNR and CDR2 is FQNEAQ (reference sequence). Trimming cost V 1 base and J 4 bases, with 16 bases left between them.

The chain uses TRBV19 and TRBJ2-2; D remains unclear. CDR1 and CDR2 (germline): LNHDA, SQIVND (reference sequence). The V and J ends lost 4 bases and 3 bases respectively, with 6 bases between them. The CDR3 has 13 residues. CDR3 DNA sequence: TGTGCCAGTAGTAGACGGGACACCGGGGAGCTGTTTTTT. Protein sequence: CASSRRDTGELFF.

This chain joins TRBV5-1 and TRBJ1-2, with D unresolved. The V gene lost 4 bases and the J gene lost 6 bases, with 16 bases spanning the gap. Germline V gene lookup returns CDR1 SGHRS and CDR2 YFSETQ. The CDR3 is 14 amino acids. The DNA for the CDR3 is TGCGCCAGCAGCCCGGACCCCGTCCGAGATGGCTACACCTTC. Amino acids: CASSPDPVRDGYTF.

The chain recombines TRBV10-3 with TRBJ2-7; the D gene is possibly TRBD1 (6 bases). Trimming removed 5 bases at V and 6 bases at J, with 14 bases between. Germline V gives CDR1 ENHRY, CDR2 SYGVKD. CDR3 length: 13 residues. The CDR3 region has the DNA TGTGCCATCAGTATGACAGGTTCAGGCGAGCAGTACTTC. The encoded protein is CAISMTGSGEQYF.

CDR3 sequence reads: CASSPKDRKYSNQPQHF. The CDR3 DNA reads TGTGCCAGCAGCCCTAAGGACAGAAAATATAGCAATCAGCCCCAGCATTTT. The chain links TRBV13 to TRBJ1-5; D possibly corresponds to TRBD1 (6 bases). Germline CDR1 reads PRHDT; CDR2 reads FYEKMQ (reference sequence). Trimming pared 5 bases from V and 0 bases from J, leaving 17 bases between. CDR3 length: 17 amino acids.

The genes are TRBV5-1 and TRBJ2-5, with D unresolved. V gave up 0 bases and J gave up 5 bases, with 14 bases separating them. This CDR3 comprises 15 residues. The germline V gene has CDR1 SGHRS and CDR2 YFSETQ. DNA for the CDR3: TGCGCCAGCAGCTTGGCGACATTAGCCGGGGAGACCCAGTACTTC. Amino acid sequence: CASSLATLAGETQYF.

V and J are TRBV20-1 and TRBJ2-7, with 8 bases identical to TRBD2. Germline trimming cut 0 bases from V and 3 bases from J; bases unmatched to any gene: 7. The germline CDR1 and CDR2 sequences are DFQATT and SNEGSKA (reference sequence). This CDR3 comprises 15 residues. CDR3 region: CSARDLSGGLYEQYF. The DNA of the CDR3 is TGCAGTGCTAGAGATCTTTCGGGGGGGCTCTACGAGCAGTACTTC.

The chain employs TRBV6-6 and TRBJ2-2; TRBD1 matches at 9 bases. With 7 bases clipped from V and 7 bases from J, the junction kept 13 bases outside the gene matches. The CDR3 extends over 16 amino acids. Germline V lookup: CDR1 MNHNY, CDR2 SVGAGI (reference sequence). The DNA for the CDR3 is TGTGCCAGCACTACGAAAGGGACAGGGTCCAACGGGGAGCTGTTTTTT. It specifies CASTTKGTGSNGELFF.

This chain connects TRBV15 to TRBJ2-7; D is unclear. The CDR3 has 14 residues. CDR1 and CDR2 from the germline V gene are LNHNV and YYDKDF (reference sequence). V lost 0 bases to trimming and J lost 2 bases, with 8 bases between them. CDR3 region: CATSRDRQAYEQYF. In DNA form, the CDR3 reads TGTGCCACCAGCAGAGATAGGCAGGCCTACGAGCAGTACTTC.

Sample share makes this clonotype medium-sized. CDR3 in DNA: TGTGCCAACTCCAGGGGGCTTGGGTTTTCACCCCTCCACTTT. Encoded protein: CANSRGLGFSPLHF. This chain uses TRBV2 with TRBJ1-6, with TRBD1 identical over 8 bases. In germline, CDR1 is SNHLY, CDR2 FYNNEI. The J segment lost 9 bases and the V segment lost 10 bases, leaving 11 bases of the junction unmatched. The CDR3 contains 14 residues.

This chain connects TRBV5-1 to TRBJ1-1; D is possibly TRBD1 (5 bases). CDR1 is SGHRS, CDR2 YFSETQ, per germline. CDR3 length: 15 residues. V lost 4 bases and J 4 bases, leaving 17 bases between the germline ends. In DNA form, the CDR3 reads TGCGCCAGCAGCCACCGTGACAGCCTCGGCACTGAAGCTTTCTTT. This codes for CASSHRDSLGTEAFF.

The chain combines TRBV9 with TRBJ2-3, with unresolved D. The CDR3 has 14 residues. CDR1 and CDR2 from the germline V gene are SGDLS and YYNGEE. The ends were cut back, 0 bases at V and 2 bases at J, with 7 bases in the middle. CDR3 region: CASSVGRNTDTQYF. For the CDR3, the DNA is TGTGCCAGCAGCGTAGGGCGGAACACAGATACGCAGTATTTT.

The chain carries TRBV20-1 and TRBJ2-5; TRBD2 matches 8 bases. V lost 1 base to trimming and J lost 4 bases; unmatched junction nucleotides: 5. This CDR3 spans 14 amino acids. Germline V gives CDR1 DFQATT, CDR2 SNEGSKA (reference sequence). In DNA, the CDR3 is TGCAGTGCTAGAGTGGCGGGGGGCGGAGAGACCCAGTACTTC. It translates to CSARVAGGGETQYF.

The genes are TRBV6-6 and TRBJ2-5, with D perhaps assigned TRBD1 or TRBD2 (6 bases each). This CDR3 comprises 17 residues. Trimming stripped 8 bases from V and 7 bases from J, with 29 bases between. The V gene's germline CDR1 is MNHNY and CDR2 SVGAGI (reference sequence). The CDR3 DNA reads TGTGCCAGCCAAAAGGGGGAAGCGGGCACCCTGGGTATGACCCAGTACTTC. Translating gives CASQKGEAGTLGMTQYF.

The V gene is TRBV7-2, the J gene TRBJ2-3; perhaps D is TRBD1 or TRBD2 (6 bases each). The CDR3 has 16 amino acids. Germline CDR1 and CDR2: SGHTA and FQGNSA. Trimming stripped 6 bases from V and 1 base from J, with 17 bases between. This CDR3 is CASRRGGKPGTDTQYF. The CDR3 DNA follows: TGTGCCAGCAGGCGAGGGGGGAAACCCGGCACAGATACGCAGTATTTT.

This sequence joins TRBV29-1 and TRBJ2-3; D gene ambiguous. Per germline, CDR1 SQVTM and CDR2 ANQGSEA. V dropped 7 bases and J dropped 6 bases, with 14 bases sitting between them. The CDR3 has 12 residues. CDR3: CSAILLGDTQYF. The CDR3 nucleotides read TGCAGCGCGATACTCCTGGGGGATACGCAGTATTTT.

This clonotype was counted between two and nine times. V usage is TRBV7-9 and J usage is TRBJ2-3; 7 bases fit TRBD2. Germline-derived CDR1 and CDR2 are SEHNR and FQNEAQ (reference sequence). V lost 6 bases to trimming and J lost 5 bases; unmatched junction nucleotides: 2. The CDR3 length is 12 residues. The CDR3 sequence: CASSVAGDTQYF. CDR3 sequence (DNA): TGTGCCAGCAGTGTAGCGGGAGATACGCAGTATTTT. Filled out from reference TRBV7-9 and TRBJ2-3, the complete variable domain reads DTGVSQNPRHKITKRGQNVTFRCDPISEHNRLYWYRQTLGQGPEFLTYFQNEAQLEKSRLLSDRFSAERPKGSFSTLEIQRTEQGDSAMYLCASSVAGDTQYFGPGTRLTVL.

CDR3 nucleotides: TGTGCCAGCAGCTCGAGAGATACGCAGTATTTT. Residues: CASSSRDTQYF. The chain uses TRBV11-2 and TRBJ2-3, with D unresolved. The V end was cut by 4 bases, the J end by 5 bases, with 4 bases between. The CDR3 extends over 11 amino acids. Germline CDR1 is SGHAT and CDR2 is FQNNGV.

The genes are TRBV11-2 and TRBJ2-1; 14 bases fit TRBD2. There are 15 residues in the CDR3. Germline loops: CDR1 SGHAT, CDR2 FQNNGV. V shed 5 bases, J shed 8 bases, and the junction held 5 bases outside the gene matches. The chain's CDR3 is CASSATSGGAHEQFF. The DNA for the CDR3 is TGTGCCAGCAGCGCGACTAGCGGGGGGGCACATGAGCAGTTCTTC.

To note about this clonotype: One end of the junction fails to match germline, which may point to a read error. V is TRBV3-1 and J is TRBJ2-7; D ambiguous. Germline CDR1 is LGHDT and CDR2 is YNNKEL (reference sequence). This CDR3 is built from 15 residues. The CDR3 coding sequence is TGTGCCAGCAGCAAAGAGTCCGGGTTCACGTACGAGCAGTACTTC. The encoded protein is CASSKESGFTYEQYF.